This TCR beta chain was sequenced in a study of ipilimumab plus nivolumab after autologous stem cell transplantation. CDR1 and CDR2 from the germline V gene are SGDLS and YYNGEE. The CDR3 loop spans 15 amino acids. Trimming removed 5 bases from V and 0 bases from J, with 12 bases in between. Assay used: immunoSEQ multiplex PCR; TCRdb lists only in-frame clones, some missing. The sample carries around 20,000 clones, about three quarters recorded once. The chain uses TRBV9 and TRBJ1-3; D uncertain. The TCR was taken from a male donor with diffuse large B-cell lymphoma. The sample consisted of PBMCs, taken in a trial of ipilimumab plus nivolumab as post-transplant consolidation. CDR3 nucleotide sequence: TGTGCCAGCAGTGGAGACCCAGCCTCTGGAAACACCATATATTTT. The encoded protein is CASSGDPASGNTIYF.